This TCR beta chain was observed in a study of blood T cells in healthy people across ages (dated by TCRdb to 2014 to 2015). About the study as a whole: Template switching captured roughly one uniquely barcoded TCR beta cDNA molecule per two T cells in model experiments. The study measured age-related changes in TCR beta repertoire diversity using deep sequencing normalized with unique cDNA molecular identifiers. The donors were divided into four age groups: young (average roughly 15 years), middle-aged (approximately 41), aged (about 61) and long-lived (more than 75). Using the same blood draw, the study looked at two additional independent replicas of 1 million unique cDNA reads for two donors, one aged 18 to 30 and the other aged 80 or older. To avoid experimental bias, donors of different ages were randomly spread across the sequencing lanes.

The donors were some 39 Caucasian individuals from Russia, aged 6 to 90 years, who were systemically healthy. Approximately 9.3 milliliters of peripheral blood were collected from each donor into EDTA-treated Vacutainer tubes. Ficoll-Paque density-gradient centrifugation was used to isolate PBMCs, with at least 6.5 million per sample. Total RNA was extracted from PBMCs with Trizol reagent, with at least 5.5 micrograms obtained per sample. For every donor, flow cytometry on a PBMC aliquot measured the percentage of naive CD45RAhigh/CD27high T cells. The CDR1 and CDR2 encoded by the germline V gene (reference sequence) are SEHNR and FQNEAQ. There are 13 amino acids in the CDR3, from cysteine to phenylalanine inclusive. The kept DNA is CDR3 alone, 39 bases in frame from the first base. Comment on this clonotype: Its antigen is still unknown. No base-level quality is on record; no much larger clone is a single base apart.

Paper-wide results and their limitations: Compared with the aged group, more naive CD4+ T cells, fewer expanded clones and increased TCR diversity were shown by the long-lived group, suggesting age selection. As age increased, observed TCR beta diversity per million T cells dropped in a roughly linear way, and a significant reduction was already evident by age 40. Since profiling was done on bulk unsorted PBMCs, naive and antigen-experienced compartments could not be conclusively compared. Observed TCR beta diversity correlated strongly with the percentage of naive T cells measured by flow cytometry. Estimates of total diversity based on one million sequenced T cells were considered lower bounds and underestimates. Because donor CMV infection status was unknown, age-related changes in expanded clonotypes were potentially confounded.

Library preparation used 5' RACE. Instrument on record: Illumina HiSeq 2500. The second PCR ran for roughly 7 to 11 cycles and used a J-beta primer mix along with a sample-barcoded 5' primer. A unique molecular identifier was introduced onto each TCR beta cDNA molecule by a template-switch 5' adaptor carrying 12 random nucleotides. At least 2.5 million CDR3-containing paired-end reads were obtained from each sample. First-strand cDNA synthesis was performed from all RNA using the Mint cDNA synthesis kit, with priming by a TRBC-specific oligonucleotide. Following uracil-DNA glycosylase treatment, all cDNA underwent a first 18-cycle PCR with the universal primers M1SS and BC2_uni_R. The original methods were these. Normalization of each sample was performed by random selection of 1 million high-quality reads, each carrying a distinct molecular identifier. Instead of being binned into consensus sequences, reads that shared molecular identifiers were thrown out. MiTCR, set to a Q25 quality threshold and the strictest error-elimination algorithm, was used for CDR3 identification, clonotype clustering and error correction. Lower-bound total TCR beta diversity was estimated with a nonparametric unseen species model using Euler transformation. TCRdb ran its own pipeline on the public reads, namely fastp trimming at Q25 and MiXCR clone calling, and kept in-frame beta chains. Rows merge per CDR3 protein into single entries with the most common DNA and genes. TCRdb's processing, not the study's, gives the V and J calls here. The sample contains 1.5 million to 2 million distinct CDR3 sequences, 49% of them found a single time. The ten largest make up about 2.1% of the sample.

The sample consisted of blood. The TCR comes from a woman between 40 and 50 years old in good health. The chain links TRBV7-9 with TRBJ2-7, with the D gene not confidently named. The J call is doubtful: the DNA matches TRBJ2-5 better. The CDR3 amino acid sequence is: CASGSSTTETQYF. The DNA sequence is TGTGCTTCCGGTAGTAGCACCACGGAGACCCAGTACTTC.